Listed here are 32 T cell receptor beta chains from one sample, sequenced in a study of T cell repertoires in cytomegalovirus infection. Using its own MiXCR run on the reads, TCRdb lists one record per CDR3 protein. The data contain under 300,000 distinct CDR3 sequences, around an eighth of them singletons. Sequencing used PBMCs. The source is a human donor in good health (CMV status not recorded). Some clones in this sample may be carry-over from other donors' samples.

This clonotype occurred many times. V gene TRBV7-9 combines with J gene TRBJ1-5; 9 nucleotides agree with TRBD1. J was trimmed by 4 bases and V by 4 bases; bases with no gene match: 11. CDR1 is SEHNR, CDR2 FQNEAQ, per germline (reference sequence). This CDR3 region has 17 residues. CDR3 nucleotide sequence: TGTGCCAGCAGCTCAACCGGGACAGGGCACGGTAATCAGCCCCAGCATTTT. Protein sequence: CASSSTGTGHGNQPQHF.

This clonotype was observed many times. The chain combines TRBV6-1 with TRBJ1-4; 9 bases map to TRBD1. The junction had 4 bases not matched to a gene; V was cut back by 5 bases and J by 3 bases. The V gene's germline CDR1 is MNHNS and CDR2 SASEGT. The CDR3 sequence is 15 residues long. Here the CDR3 reads CASSLRTGANEKLFF. CDR3 nucleotides: TGTGCCAGCAGTTTGCGGACAGGGGCTAATGAAAAACTGTTTTTT.

The chain employs TRBV6-6 and TRBJ1-5; D is ambiguous. The CDR3 spans 14 residues. The ends were cut back, 6 bases at V and 3 bases at J, with 12 bases in the middle. Germline assignment: CDR1 MNHNY and CDR2 SVGAGI (reference sequence). DNA for the CDR3: TGTGCCAGCAGCCCGGGCCTCGTCAATCAGCCCCAGCATTTT. Encoded protein: CASSPGLVNQPQHF.

Ten or more counts support this clonotype. J is TRBJ2-7 and V is TRBV28; D unclear. The CDR3 runs to 16 residues. Looked up from germline, CDR1 is MDHEN and CDR2 is SYDVKM. V dropped 5 bases and J dropped 0 bases, with 17 bases sitting between them. CDR3 amino acids: CASSPSASPSSYEQYF. CDR3 DNA: TGTGCCAGCAGTCCCTCAGCATCCCCAAGCTCCTACGAGCAGTACTTC.

The chain has TRBV27 and TRBJ2-3; 11 bases are shared with TRBD2. This CDR3 comprises 15 residues. Per the germline V gene, CDR1 is MNHEY and CDR2 is SMNVEV (reference sequence). V lost 3 bases to trimming and J lost 6 bases; unmatched junction nucleotides: 5. The CDR3 protein is CASSLGLAASDTQYF. CDR3 nucleotide sequence: TGTGCCAGCAGTTTGGGACTAGCGGCCTCCGATACGCAGTATTTT.

This clonotype was detected a few times. V usage is TRBV19 and J usage is TRBJ2-3, with 12 positions matching TRBD2. V lost 5 bases and J lost 4; bases outside the gene matches: 10. This CDR3 has 17 residues. Germline V lookup: CDR1 LNHDA, CDR2 SQIVND (reference sequence). CDR3 DNA sequence: TGTGCCAGTAGTCTTCGACTAGCGGGAGAACTCCCAGATACGCAGTATTTT. Translated, it gives CASSLRLAGELPDTQYF.

This clonotype showed up many times. The chain uses TRBV20-1 and TRBJ1-2; 7 bases fit TRBD1. The CDR3 is made up of 13 amino acids. V gave up 4 bases and J gave up 6 bases; unmatched junction bases: 8. CDR1 and CDR2 (germline): DFQATT, SNEGSKA (reference sequence). CDR3 amino acids: CSATNDDRDGYTF. The CDR3 DNA follows: TGCAGTGCTACTAACGACGACAGGGATGGCTACACCTTC.

This clonotype has a count of ten or more. The chain has TRBV4-3 and TRBJ1-1; 7 nucleotides agree with TRBD1. CDR3 size: 14 residues. V dropped 2 bases and J dropped 1; count of bases not matched to a gene: 1. Germline-derived CDR1 and CDR2 are LGHNA and YSLEER. The CDR3 reads CASSQQGGNTEAFF. DNA for the CDR3: TGCGCCAGCAGCCAACAGGGGGGGAACACTGAAGCTTTCTTT.

This clonotype was detected a few times. The genes are TRBV28 and TRBJ1-5; D unclear. Trimming pared 7 bases from V and 5 bases from J, leaving 12 bases between. CDR1 MDHEN and CDR2 SYDVKM come from the germline V gene. This CDR3 has 13 residues. In DNA, the CDR3 is TGTGCCAGCACCCATGATGGGGATCAGCCCCAGCATTTT. Protein product: CASTHDGDQPQHF.

There are a few counts of this clonotype. The chain couples TRBV20-1 to TRBJ2-3; 9 bases match TRBD1. The junction had 10 bases not matched to a gene; V was cut back by 5 bases and J by 4 bases. The CDR3 is made up of 15 amino acids. Germline-derived CDR1 and CDR2 are DFQATT and SNEGSKA (reference sequence). CDR3: CSAERSGQGSDTQYF. The CDR3 region has the DNA TGCAGTGCTGAGCGATCAGGACAGGGGTCAGATACGCAGTATTTT.

This clonotype was detected ten times or more. The chain couples TRBV7-9 to TRBJ2-1, with D possibly TRBD1 on 5 matching bases. Trimming took 9 bases from V and 5 from J, leaving 17 bases between them. The CDR3 extends over 14 amino acids. Germline values: CDR1 SEHNR, CDR2 FQNEAQ (reference sequence). The CDR3 nucleotides read TGTGCCAGTCAGGGTAACAAAGACGACAATGAGCAGTTCTTC. Protein sequence: CASQGNKDDNEQFF.

This clonotype was found many times. This chain links TRBV7-8 with TRBJ2-6; D assignment may be TRBD1 or TRBD2 (6 bases each). The germline V gene encodes CDR1 SGHVS and CDR2 FQNEAQ. Deletions cut 2 bases from V and 3 bases from J, with 11 bases between. The CDR3 consists of 16 residues. The CDR3 DNA reads as TGTGCCAGCAGCTTACCGGGGGCAGGTGGGGCCAACGTCCTGACTTTC. It yields the protein CASSLPGAGGANVLTF.

This clonotype was counted at least ten times. The gene calls are TRBV7-8 and TRBJ2-5; D uncertain. V lost 1 base to trimming and J lost 9 bases, with 15 bases between them. CDR3 length equals 14 residues. Germline V CDR1 and CDR2: SGHVS, FQNEAQ. The CDR3 bases are TGTGCCAGCAGCTTAGAAAGGGCCCCCTCGGCCCAGTACTTC. This codes for CASSLERAPSAQYF.

V is TRBV25-1 and J is TRBJ2-7; D gene uncertain. This CDR3 contains 13 residues. With 4 bases removed from V and 4 bases from J, the gap between germline ends came to 11 bases. Germline V CDR1 and CDR2: MGHDK, SYGVNS. The CDR3 DNA is TGTGCCAGCAGTGCGGGCAGCCCTTACGAGCAGTACTTC. As protein: CASSAGSPYEQYF.

In this sample, this clonotype turned up a few times. The chain is built from TRBV5-1 and TRBJ1-1; a weak D match, TRBD1 (5 bases). The ends were cut back, 8 bases at V and 0 bases at J, with 14 bases in the middle. The CDR3 runs 14 residues. Germline assignment: CDR1 SGHRS and CDR2 YFSETQ. The CDR3 here is CASQGIEMNTEAFF. As DNA, the CDR3 is TGCGCCAGTCAGGGAATCGAAATGAACACTGAAGCTTTCTTT.

This clonotype was observed at least ten times. The chain recombines TRBV7-9 with TRBJ2-3; a weak D match, TRBD1 (6 bases). The CDR3 contains 15 residues. The germline gives CDR1 SEHNR, CDR2 FQNEAQ (reference sequence). Trimming took off 5 bases at V and 2 bases at J, with 14 bases between the two ends. The CDR3 spells CASSTGAGVTDTQYF. Written as DNA, the CDR3 is TGTGCCAGCAGCACCGGTGCAGGGGTCACAGATACGCAGTATTTT. Drawing the rest from reference TRBV7-9 and TRBJ2-3, the complete variable domain is DTGVSQNPRHKITKRGQNVTFRCDPISEHNRLYWYRQTLGQGPEFLTYFQNEAQLEKSRLLSDRFSAERPKGSFSTLEIQRTEQGDSAMYLCASSTGAGVTDTQYFGPGTRLTVL.

At least ten counts were recorded for this clonotype. The V call is TRBV28, the J call TRBJ2-7, with D perhaps TRBD2 (5 bases). The CDR3 totals 13 residues. The germline V gene has CDR1 MDHEN and CDR2 SYDVKM. Trimming removed 10 bases from V and 0 bases from J, with 13 bases in between. CDR3 sequence: CATDRGSSYEQYF. The CDR3, as DNA: TGTGCCACCGACCGAGGGAGCTCCTACGAGCAGTACTTC.

The rearrangement uses TRBV6-2 or TRBV6-3 and TRBJ1-1; the D is unclear. Trimming shortened V by 5 bases and J by 1 base, and 11 bases separated the two germline ends. CDR1 MNHEY and CDR2 SVGEGT come from the germline V gene. The CDR3 contains 14 residues. This chain's CDR3 is CASSLGWRNTEAFF. The CDR3 DNA is TGTGCCAGCAGTCTCGGATGGCGGAACACTGAAGCTTTCTTT.

The table lists this clonotype with many counts. The rearrangement links TRBV19 to TRBJ2-5; a weak D match, TRBD1 (6 bases). Germline CDR1 LNHDA, CDR2 SQIVND (reference sequence). The CDR3 covers 13 residues. V dropped 5 bases and J dropped 7 bases, with 14 bases sitting between them. This CDR3 reads CASSLTGPGTQYF. The CDR3 DNA is TGTGCCAGTAGTCTGACAGGCCCTGGGACCCAGTACTTC. Using reference TRBV19 and TRBJ2-5 for the parts outside the CDR3, the full variable domain is DGGITQSPKYLFRKEGQNVTLSCEQNLNHDAMYWYRQDPGQGLRLIYYSQIVNDFQKGDIAEGYSVSREKKESFPLTVTSAQKNPTAFYLCASSLTGPGTQYFGPGTRLLVL.

In its sample, this clonotype was seen many times. The V call is TRBV7-2, the J call TRBJ2-1; 14 nucleotides match TRBD2. CDR3 length: 17 residues. Trimming at V came to 1 base and at J to 8 bases, leaving 7 bases not matched to a gene. Germline lookup yields CDR1 SGHTA and CDR2 FQGNSA. The CDR3 DNA is TGTGCCAGCAGCTTAGAGGAGGGACTAGCGGGGGATGATGAGCAGTTCTTC. Its translation: CASSLEEGLAGDDEQFF. Full variable domain (rest looked up from reference TRBV7-2 and TRBJ2-1): GAGVSQSPSNKVTEKGKDVELRCDPISGHTALYWYRQSLGQGLEFLIYFQGNSAPDKSGLPSDRFSAERTGGSVSTLTIQRTQQEDSAVYLCASSLEEGLAGDDEQFFGPGTRLTVL.

The chain has TRBV6-2 or TRBV6-3 and TRBJ2-7; TRBD2 matches at 9 bases. The germline V gene has CDR1 MNHEY and CDR2 SVGEGT. This CDR3 has 14 amino acids. J gave up 4 bases and V 6 bases, and 7 bases lay outside the gene matches. The CDR3: CASSDSGRTYEQYF. The CDR3 DNA follows: TGTGCCAGCAGCGATAGCGGGAGAACGTACGAGCAGTACTTC.

There are a few counts of this clonotype. This chain links TRBV19 with TRBJ1-1; D gene ambiguous. Trimming stripped 0 bases from V and 5 bases from J, with 13 bases between. This CDR3 comprises 15 residues. The V gene's germline CDR1 is LNHDA and CDR2 SQIVND (reference sequence). Written as DNA, the CDR3 is TGTGCCAGTAGTATAGAACCGGGAAAAAATACTGAAGCTTTCTTT. It yields the protein CASSIEPGKNTEAFF.

Many counts were recorded for this clonotype. This sequence joins TRBV5-5 and TRBJ2-7, with 7 bases identical to TRBD2. Trimming removed 0 bases from V and 2 bases from J; junction bases left unmatched: 8. Looked up from germline, CDR1 is SGHKS and CDR2 is YYEKEE (reference sequence). The CDR3 totals 16 residues. CDR3 residues: CASSLAGGGKAYEQYF. The DNA for the CDR3 is TGTGCCAGCAGCTTGGCCGGCGGGGGTAAGGCCTACGAGCAGTACTTC. Variable domain in full (rest from reference TRBV5-5 and TRBJ2-7): DAGVTQSPTHLIKTRGQQVTLRCSPISGHKSVSWYQQVLGQGPQFIFQYYEKEERGRGNFPDRFSARQFPNYSSELNVNALLLGDSALYLCASSLAGGGKAYEQYFGPGTRLTVT.

This clonotype was seen only a few times. The chain uses TRBV12-3 or TRBV12-4 and TRBJ1-2, with a weak D call TRBD1 (5 bases). The CDR3 is made up of 14 amino acids. Trimming took 5 bases from V and 4 from J, leaving 14 bases between them. The CDR3 DNA reads TGTGCCAGCAGTCCAGGGCCAGGACCCTATGGCTACACCTTC. It is translated as CASSPGPGPYGYTF.

This clonotype occurred a few times. The chain links TRBV19 to TRBJ2-7; TRBD2 matches at 8 bases. The V gene end was trimmed by 6 bases and the J gene end by 2 bases; junction bases not matched to a gene: 9. CDR1 and CDR2 (germline): LNHDA, SQIVND (reference sequence). This CDR3 is 15 amino acids long. The CDR3 loop is CASSHFLAGTYEQYF. The CDR3 coding sequence is TGTGCCAGTAGCCACTTTCTAGCGGGCACCTACGAGCAGTACTTC.

Ten or more counts support this clonotype. The chain recombines TRBV7-2 with TRBJ1-1; D remains ambiguous. The CDR3 length is 13 residues. The V gene's germline CDR1 is SGHTA and CDR2 FQGNSA. V lost 5 bases, J lost 3 bases, and 10 bases lay in between. The CDR3 bases are TGTGCCAGCAGCCTTGACATAGACACTGAAGCTTTCTTT. It encodes CASSLDIDTEAFF.

The rearrangement joins TRBV5-4 to TRBJ1-2; the match to TRBD1 covers 7 bases. The length of the CDR3 is 15 residues. The V segment lost 3 bases and the J segment 4 bases; nucleotides outside the gene matches: 9. Germline V gives CDR1 SGHNT, CDR2 YYREEE (reference sequence). For the CDR3, the DNA is TGTGCCAGCAGCTCTTCCACCGGGACAGCCTATGGCTACACCTTC. Its protein is CASSSSTGTAYGYTF.

This clonotype was seen at least ten times. The V and J genes are TRBV19 and TRBJ1-2; tentative D call: TRBD1 (6 bases). Between the trimmed V and J ends, which lost 5 bases and 4 bases, there was a span of 14 bases. Germline assignment: CDR1 LNHDA and CDR2 SQIVND (reference sequence). The CDR3 length is 14 residues. This CDR3 is CASSQDSSTYGYTF. CDR3 nucleotides: TGTGCCAGTAGTCAGGACAGCTCTACCTATGGCTACACCTTC.

V is TRBV11-3 and J is TRBJ1-6, with a tentative D call TRBD1 (6 bases). Germline V CDR1 and CDR2: SGHNT, YENEEA. Trimming cost V 5 bases and J 5 bases, with 13 bases left between them. The CDR3 is 15 residues long. The CDR3 bases are TGTGCCAGCAGCCGCGAGGGGGTAGATAATTCACCCCTCCACTTT. Translation gives CASSREGVDNSPLHF.

This clonotype was seen at least ten times. Here the CDR3 DNA reads TGTGCCAGCAGCGATTGGACAGGGAAGGGAAACACCATATATTTT. It encodes CASSDWTGKGNTIYF. This rearrangement joins TRBV7-8 to TRBJ1-3; 8 bases line up with TRBD1. The V gene end was trimmed by 5 bases and the J gene end by 4 bases; junction bases not matched to a gene: 7. The CDR3 runs 15 residues. Per germline, CDR1 SGHVS and CDR2 FQNEAQ.

The rearrangement joins TRBV30 to TRBJ2-7; D remains ambiguous. CDR1 GTSNPN and CDR2 SVGIG come from the germline V gene (reference sequence). The CDR3 spans 13 residues. V was cut by 2 bases and J by 3 bases, with 11 bases left in between. DNA of the CDR3: TGTGCCTGGAGTCCCCTCGACGGCTACGAGCAGTACTTC. This encodes CAWSPLDGYEQYF.

This clonotype was seen repeatedly, ten times or more. J is TRBJ2-3 and V is TRBV7-3; 10 positions agree with TRBD2. Germline CDR1 is SGHTA and CDR2 is FQGTGA. Trimming at V came to 1 base and at J to 0 bases, leaving 7 bases not matched to a gene. The CDR3 runs to 18 residues. The CDR3 bases are TGTGCCAGCAGCTTAATCCCCCGGACTAGCGGTAGCACAGATACGCAGTATTTT. Translating gives CASSLIPRTSGSTDTQYF. The whole variable domain, remainder taken from reference TRBV7-3 and TRBJ2-3, is GAGVSQTPSNKVTEKGKYVELRCDPISGHTALYWYRQSLGQGPEFLIYFQGTGAADDSGLPNDRFFAVRPEGSVSTLKIQRTERGDSAVYLCASSLIPRTSGSTDTQYFGPGTRLTVL.